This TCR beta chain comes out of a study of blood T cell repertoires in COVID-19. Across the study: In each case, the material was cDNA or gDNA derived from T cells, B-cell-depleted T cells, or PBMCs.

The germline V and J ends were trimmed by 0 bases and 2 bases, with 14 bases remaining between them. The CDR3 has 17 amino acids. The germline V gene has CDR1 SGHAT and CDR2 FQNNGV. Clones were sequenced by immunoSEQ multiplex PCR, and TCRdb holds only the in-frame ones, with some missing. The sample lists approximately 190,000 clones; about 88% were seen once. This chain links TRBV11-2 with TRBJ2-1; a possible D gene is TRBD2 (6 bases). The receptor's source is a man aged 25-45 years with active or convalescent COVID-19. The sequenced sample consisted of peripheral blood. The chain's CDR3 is CASSLDPRGRTYNEQFF. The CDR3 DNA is TGTGCCAGCAGCTTAGATCCGCGAGGGAGGACCTACAATGAGCAGTTCTTC. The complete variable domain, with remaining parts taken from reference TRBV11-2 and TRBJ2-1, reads EAGVAQSPRYKIIEKRQSVAFWCNPISGHATLYWYQQILGQGPKLLIQFQNNGVVDDSQLPKDRFSAERLKGVDSTLKIQPAKLEDSAVYLCASSLDPRGRTYNEQFFGPGTRLTVL.